This T cell receptor beta chain stems from a study of blood T cell repertoires in COVID-19. On the study more broadly: Both acute and convalescent COVID-19 samples were obtained from the United States, Italy and Spain.

Authors' processing steps: Estimation of nucleated cell counts relied on the amplification of reference gene primers. Here immunoSEQ multiplex PCR was the method, and the copy in TCRdb shows in-frame clones only, minus some. From that table come the V and J calls and clone size; the DNA was used to work out D and trimming. Here the sample spans about 300,000 clones, roughly nine tenths being singletons. Trimming cost V 0 bases and J 6 bases, with 10 bases left between them. The CDR3 has 14 amino acids. The germline gives CDR1 SGHDT, CDR2 YYEEEE. This clone was found a few times. One Seattle source followed patients from active infection through their disease course.

The TCR sequence derives from a woman aged 25 to 45 with COVID-19, enrolled during active disease. Sample: peripheral blood. This rearrangement joins TRBV5-6 to TRBJ1-5; perhaps TRBD1 as D (5 bases). In DNA, the CDR3 is TGTGCCAGCAGCTTGGCAGGGTCCACTCAGCCCCAGCATTTT. Amino acid sequence: CASSLAGSTQPQHF.